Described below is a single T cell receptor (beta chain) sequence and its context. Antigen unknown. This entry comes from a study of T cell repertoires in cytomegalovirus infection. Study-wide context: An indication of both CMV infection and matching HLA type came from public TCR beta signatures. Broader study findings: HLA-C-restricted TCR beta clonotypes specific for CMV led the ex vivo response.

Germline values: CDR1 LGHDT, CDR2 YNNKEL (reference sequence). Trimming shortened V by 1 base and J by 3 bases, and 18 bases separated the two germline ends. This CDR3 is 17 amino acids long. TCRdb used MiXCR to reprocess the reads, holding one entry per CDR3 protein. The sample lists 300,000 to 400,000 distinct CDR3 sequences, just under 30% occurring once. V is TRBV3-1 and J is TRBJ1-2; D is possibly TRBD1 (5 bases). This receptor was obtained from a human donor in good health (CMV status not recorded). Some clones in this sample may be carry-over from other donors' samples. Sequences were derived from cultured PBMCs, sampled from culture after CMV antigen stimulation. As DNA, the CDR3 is TGTGCCAGCAGCCAAGGTCCCTCAGCCAGGGTAGACTATGGCTACACCTTC. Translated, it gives CASSQGPSARVDYGYTF. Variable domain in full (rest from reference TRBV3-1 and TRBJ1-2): DTAVSQTPKYLVTQMGNDKSIKCEQNLGHDTMYWYKQDSKKFLKIMFSYNNKELIINETVPNRFSPKSPDKAHLNLHINSLELGDSAVYFCASSQGPSARVDYGYTFGSGTRLTVV.